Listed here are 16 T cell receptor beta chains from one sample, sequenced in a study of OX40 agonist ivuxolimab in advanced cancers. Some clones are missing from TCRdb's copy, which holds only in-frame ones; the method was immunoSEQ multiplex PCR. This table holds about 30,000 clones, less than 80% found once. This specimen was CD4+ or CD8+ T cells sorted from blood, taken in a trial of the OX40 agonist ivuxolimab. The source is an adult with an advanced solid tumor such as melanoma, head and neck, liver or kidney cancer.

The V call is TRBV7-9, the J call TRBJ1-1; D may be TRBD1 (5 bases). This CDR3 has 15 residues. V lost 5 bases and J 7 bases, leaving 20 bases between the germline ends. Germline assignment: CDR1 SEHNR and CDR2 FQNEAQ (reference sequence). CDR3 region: CASSQPRTKEHEAFF. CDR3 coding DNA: TGTGCCAGCAGCCAGCCCCGGACAAAAGAGCATGAAGCTTTCTTT. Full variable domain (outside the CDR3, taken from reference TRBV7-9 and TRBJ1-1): DTGVSQNPRHKITKRGQNVTFRCDPISEHNRLYWYRQTLGQGPEFLTYFQNEAQLEKSRLLSDRFSAERPKGSFSTLEIQRTEQGDSAMYLCASSQPRTKEHEAFFGQGTRLTVV.

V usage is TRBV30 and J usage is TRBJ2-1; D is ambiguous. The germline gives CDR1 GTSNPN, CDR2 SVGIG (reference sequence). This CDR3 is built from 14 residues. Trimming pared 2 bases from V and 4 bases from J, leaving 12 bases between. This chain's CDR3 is CAWSLGGTYNEQFF. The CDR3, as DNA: TGTGCCTGGAGTTTAGGCGGAACTTACAATGAGCAGTTCTTC.

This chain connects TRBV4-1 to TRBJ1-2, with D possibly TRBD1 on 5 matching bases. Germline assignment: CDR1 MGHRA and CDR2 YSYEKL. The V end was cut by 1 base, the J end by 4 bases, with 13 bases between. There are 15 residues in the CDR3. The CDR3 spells CASSQVGGGGYGYTF. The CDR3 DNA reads TGCGCCAGCAGCCAAGTCGGCGGGGGTGGCTATGGCTACACCTTC.

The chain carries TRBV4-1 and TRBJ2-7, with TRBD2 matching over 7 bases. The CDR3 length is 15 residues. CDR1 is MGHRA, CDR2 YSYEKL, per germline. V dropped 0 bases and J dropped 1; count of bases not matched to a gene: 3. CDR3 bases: TGCGCCAGCAGCCAAGATGGGGGGGGTTCCTACGAGCAGTACTTC. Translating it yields CASSQDGGGSYEQYF.

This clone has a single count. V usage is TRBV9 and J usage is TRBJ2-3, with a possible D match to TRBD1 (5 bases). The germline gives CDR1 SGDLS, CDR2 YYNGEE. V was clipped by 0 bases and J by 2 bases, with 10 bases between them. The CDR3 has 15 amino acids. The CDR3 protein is CASSVEGAPTDTQYF. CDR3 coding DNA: TGTGCCAGCAGCGTAGAAGGGGCCCCCACAGATACGCAGTATTTT.

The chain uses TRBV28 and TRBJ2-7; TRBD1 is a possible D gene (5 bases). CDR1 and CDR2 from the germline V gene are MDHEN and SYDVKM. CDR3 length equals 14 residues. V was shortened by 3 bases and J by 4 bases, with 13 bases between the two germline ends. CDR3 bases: TGTGCCAGCAGTTTTAAACCAGGGATATACGAGCAGTACTTC. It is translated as CASSFKPGIYEQYF.

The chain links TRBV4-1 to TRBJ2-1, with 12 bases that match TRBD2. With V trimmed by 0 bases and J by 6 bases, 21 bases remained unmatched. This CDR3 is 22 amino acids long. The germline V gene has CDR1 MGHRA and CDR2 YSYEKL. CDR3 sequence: CASSQEAVVTSGRPSFTNEQFF. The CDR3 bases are TGCGCCAGCAGCCAAGAAGCGGTGGTTACTAGCGGGAGGCCCAGTTTTACCAATGAGCAGTTCTTC.

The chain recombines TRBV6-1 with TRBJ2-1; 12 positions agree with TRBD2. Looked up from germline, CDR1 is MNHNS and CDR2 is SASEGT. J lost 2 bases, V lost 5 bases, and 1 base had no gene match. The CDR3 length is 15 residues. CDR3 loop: CASSLAGGTYNEQFF. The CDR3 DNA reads TGTGCCAGCAGTCTAGCGGGAGGGACCTACAATGAGCAGTTCTTC.

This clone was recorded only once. CDR3 protein: CATSRDPEETQYF. CDR3 sequence (DNA): TGTGCCACCAGCAGAGATCCAGAAGAGACCCAGTACTTC. This rearrangement joins TRBV15 to TRBJ2-5; D is unresolved. In germline, CDR1 is LNHNV, CDR2 YYDKDF (reference sequence). The length of the CDR3 is 13 residues. V lost 0 bases and J 3 bases, leaving 5 bases between the germline ends.

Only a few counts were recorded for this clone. The CDR3 here is CASSPDRVSNEQFF. The CDR3 nucleotides read TGTGCCAGCAGCCCTGACAGGGTCTCCAATGAGCAGTTCTTC. The chain uses TRBV13 and TRBJ2-1, with 7 bases identical to TRBD1. The CDR3 loop spans 14 amino acids. Germline lookup yields CDR1 PRHDT and CDR2 FYEKMQ (reference sequence). The junction had 7 bases not matched to a gene; V was cut back by 5 bases and J by 6 bases. Full variable domain (missing parts from reference TRBV13 and TRBJ2-1): AAGVIQSPRHLIKEKRETATLKCYPIPRHDTVYWYQQGPGQDPQFLISFYEKMQSDKGSIPDRFSAQQFSDYHSELNMSSLELGDSALYFCASSPDRVSNEQFFGPGTRLTVL.

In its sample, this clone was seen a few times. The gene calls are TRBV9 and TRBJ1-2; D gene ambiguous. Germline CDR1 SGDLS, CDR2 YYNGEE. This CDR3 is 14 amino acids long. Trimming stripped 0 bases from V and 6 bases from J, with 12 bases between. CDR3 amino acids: CASSVGGERDGYTF. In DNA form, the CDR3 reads TGTGCCAGCAGCGTAGGAGGAGAAAGGGATGGCTACACCTTC.

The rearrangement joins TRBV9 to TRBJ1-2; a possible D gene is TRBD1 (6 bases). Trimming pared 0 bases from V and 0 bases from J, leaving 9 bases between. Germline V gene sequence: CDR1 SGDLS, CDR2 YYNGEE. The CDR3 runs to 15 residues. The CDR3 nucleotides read TGTGCCAGCAGCGTAGGAGGGGGGACTAACTATGGCTACACCTTC. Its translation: CASSVGGGTNYGYTF.

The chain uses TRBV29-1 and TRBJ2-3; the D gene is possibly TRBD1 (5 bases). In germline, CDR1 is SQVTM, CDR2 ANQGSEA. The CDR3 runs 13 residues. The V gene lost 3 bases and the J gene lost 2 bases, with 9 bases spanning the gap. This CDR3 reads CSVEDTFTDTQYF. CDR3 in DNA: TGCAGCGTTGAGGACACATTCACAGATACGCAGTATTTT.

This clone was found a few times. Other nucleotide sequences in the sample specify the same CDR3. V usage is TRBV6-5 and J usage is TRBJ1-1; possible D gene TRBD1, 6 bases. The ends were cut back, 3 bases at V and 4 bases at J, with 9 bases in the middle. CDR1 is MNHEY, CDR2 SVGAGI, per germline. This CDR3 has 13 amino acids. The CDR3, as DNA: TGTGCCAGCAGTTATAAAGGGGGCACTGAAGCTTTCTTT. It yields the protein CASSYKGGTEAFF.

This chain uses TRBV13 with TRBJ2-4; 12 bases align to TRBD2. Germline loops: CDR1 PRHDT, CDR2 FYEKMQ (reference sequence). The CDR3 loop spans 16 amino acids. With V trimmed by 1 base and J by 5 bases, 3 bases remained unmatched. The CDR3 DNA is TGTGCCAGCAGCTTAGCTAGCGGGAGGGATGAAAACATTCAGTACTTC. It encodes CASSLASGRDENIQYF.

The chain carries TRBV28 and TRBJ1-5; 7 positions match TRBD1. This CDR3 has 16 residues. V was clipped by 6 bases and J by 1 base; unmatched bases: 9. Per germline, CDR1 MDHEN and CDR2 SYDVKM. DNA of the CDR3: TGTGCCAGCAGACGGTCGACAGGGCTGAGCAATCAGCCCCAGCATTTT. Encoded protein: CASRRSTGLSNQPQHF.